This TCR beta chain was captured in a study of blood T cell repertoires in COVID-19. In the study overall: Material from acute and convalescent COVID-19 was sourced from the United States, Italy and Spain.

The ends lost 4 bases at V and 8 bases at J; junction bases unmatched: 9. The CDR3 length is 14 residues. The germline V gene encodes CDR1 SGHRS and CDR2 YFSETQ. Here immunoSEQ multiplex PCR was the method, and the copy in TCRdb shows in-frame clones only, minus some. The sample includes 40,000 or so clones, nearly 90% of them seen just once. V usage is TRBV5-1 and J usage is TRBJ1-2; TRBD1 matches at 9 bases. The clonotype was recovered from a man between 60 and 75 years old with COVID-19, enrolled during active disease. Source material: peripheral blood. This CDR3 is CASSETGTGQGYTF. Here the CDR3 DNA reads TGCGCCAGCAGCGAGACCGGGACAGGGCAAGGCTACACCTTC.